The subject of this entry is one TCR beta chain. The antigen remains unidentified. This CDR3 is 15 amino acids long. Germline loops: CDR1 SGHNT, CDR2 YENEEA. Multiplex touch-down PCR amplified TRB using TRB-A and TRB-B pools in one tube. No DNA is given; TCRdb re-called the multiplex PCR reads and lists each CDR3 protein once. Its clone listing holds 11,000 or so distinct CDR3 sequences. This specimen belongs to a study of T cell clusters in autoimmune cytopenias. The overall study: The median distinct TRB clonotype count was approximately 2,500 per sample, from a median approximately 51,000 reads. Study conclusions and caveats: TRB repertoire shifts in secondary cytopenia and chronic lymphocytic leukemia mostly reflected lymphoma, not autoimmunity. The T cell clusters were defined only in silico, without experimental functional validation.

Tens of thousands of genome equivalents of blood DNA were amplified for TRB. These data were likewise used in another study, on T cell repertoires in aging, cancer and after chemotherapy.

Sequenced material: peripheral blood. This chain links TRBV11-3 with TRBJ2-7; the TCRdb D gene call, TRBD1, has no DNA to confirm it. The receptor was isolated from a human donor in good health. This CDR3 is CASSHPRGTGREQYF.